The 31 T cell receptor beta chains listed next were all sequenced from one sample in a study of molecular identifiers for immune sequencing clone quantification. TCRdb reanalysed the PCR reads using MiXCR and keeps one entry per CDR3 protein. Seen here are about 510,000 distinct CDR3 sequences, less than 30% observed once, and the top ten hold 0.7% to 0.9%. The specimen was naive CD8+ T cells from blood, with Jurkat cell RNA spiked in. Documented subset: FACS-sorted CD8+CD4-CCR7+CD45RA+ naive T cells. The receptors derive from a human donor in good health. Some libraries in this study had Jurkat cell RNA spiked in.

This clonotype was observed at least ten times. V usage is TRBV6-6 and J usage is TRBJ1-4; the D is unclear. V was trimmed by 6 bases and J by 2 bases, leaving 13 bases between them. Looked up from germline, CDR1 is MNHNY and CDR2 is SVGAGI (reference sequence). The CDR3 covers 15 residues. The CDR3 DNA reads TGTGCCAGCAGATCCGGAGGGCTCACTAATGAAAAACTGTTTTTT. Amino acid sequence: CASRSGGLTNEKLFF.

V and J are TRBV5-1 and TRBJ2-1, with 8 bases that match TRBD2. The junction had 17 bases not matched to a gene; V was cut back by 1 base and J by 11 bases. CDR3 size: 17 residues. Germline loops: CDR1 SGHRS, CDR2 YFSETQ. The DNA for the CDR3 is TGCGCCAGCAGCTTGTCGAGCCGACTAGCGAGGGCGAATAAGCAGTTCTTC. This translates into CASSLSSRLARANKQFF. The full variable domain, in which reference TRBV5-1 and TRBJ2-1 provide the parts outside the CDR3, is KAGVTQTPRYLIKTRGQQVTLSCSPISGHRSVSWYQQTPGQGLQFLFEYFSETQRNKGNFPGRFSGRQFSNSRSEMNVSTLELGDSALYLCASSLSSRLARANKQFFGPGTRLTVL.

In this sample, this clonotype turned up many times. The V gene is TRBV29-1, the J gene TRBJ1-4, with D unclear. Germline lookup yields CDR1 SQVTM and CDR2 ANQGSEA. The CDR3 covers 14 residues. Trimming removed 5 bases at V and 0 bases at J, with 10 bases between. This CDR3 is CSVLLRTTNEKLFF. The CDR3 DNA reads as TGCAGCGTTCTGCTACGGACAACTAATGAAAAACTGTTTTTT.

This rearrangement joins TRBV11-3 to TRBJ2-2, with TRBD1 as a possible D gene (6 bases). The CDR3 covers 15 residues. Germline V CDR1 and CDR2: SGHNT, YENEEA. Trimming removed 6 bases at V and 1 base at J, with 12 bases between. CDR3 loop: CASSSGVVNTGELFF. In DNA, the CDR3 is TGTGCCAGCAGTTCAGGGGTCGTGAACACCGGGGAGCTGTTTTTT.

The CDR3 protein is CASTPGAGEHTDTQYF. Here the CDR3 DNA reads TGTGCCAGCACTCCCGGGGCTGGGGAACACACAGATACGCAGTATTTT. This chain joins TRBV28 and TRBJ2-3; TRBD1 or TRBD2 may be the D gene (5 bases each). The CDR3 runs 16 residues. Trimming left V 7 bases short and J 2 bases short, with 19 bases between. Germline-derived CDR1 and CDR2 are MDHEN and SYDVKM.

The V and J genes are TRBV27 and TRBJ2-1; D ambiguous. V gave up 5 bases and J gave up 2 bases, with 16 bases separating them. The CDR3 consists of 16 residues. From germline, CDR1 is MNHEY and CDR2 SMNVEV (reference sequence). CDR3 amino acids: CASSPLRTVTYNEQFF. DNA of the CDR3: TGTGCCAGCAGTCCCCTTCGGACCGTGACCTACAATGAGCAGTTCTTC.

V gene TRBV3-1 combines with J gene TRBJ2-2, with a possible D match to TRBD2 (5 bases). Germline V gene lookup returns CDR1 LGHDT and CDR2 YNNKEL (reference sequence). The CDR3 length is 19 residues. The germline V and J ends were trimmed by 0 bases and 1 base, with 18 bases remaining between them. Written as DNA, the CDR3 is TGTGCCAGCAGCCAAGATTGGACTGTCGGACGGATGAACACCGGGGAGCTGTTTTTT. Encoded protein: CASSQDWTVGRMNTGELFF.

This clonotype has ten or more counts. This chain links TRBV4-3 with TRBJ1-2; possibly TRBD1 for D (6 bases). Per the germline V gene, CDR1 is LGHNA and CDR2 is YSLEER. The V end lost 0 bases, the J end lost 3 bases, and 11 bases lay between the germline ends. The CDR3 length is 15 residues. CDR3 nucleotides: TGCGCCAGCAGCCAAGACAGGGGCGGGTACTATGGCTACACCTTC. This codes for CASSQDRGGYYGYTF.

This clonotype was seen repeatedly, ten times or more. The chain has TRBV7-6 and TRBJ2-5; D might be TRBD1 or TRBD2, each matching 6 bases. The CDR3 sequence is 16 residues long. Trimming stripped 5 bases from V and 5 bases from J, with 21 bases between. The germline V gene has CDR1 SGHVS and CDR2 FNYEAQ. The CDR3 bases are TGTGCCAGCAGCCAAAAAACAGGGCCGCGGGGTGAGACCCAGTACTTC. Its protein product is CASSQKTGPRGETQYF.

J is TRBJ1-6 and V is TRBV28; 7 bases match TRBD1. J lost 4 bases, V lost 7 bases, and 13 bases had no gene match. Germline CDR1 reads MDHEN; CDR2 reads SYDVKM. The CDR3 runs to 17 residues. CDR3 in amino acids: CASIQHRDSQYNSPLHF. For the CDR3, the DNA is TGTGCCAGCATCCAACACCGGGACAGCCAATATAATTCACCCCTCCACTTT.

This clonotype was recorded many times. The chain combines TRBV27 with TRBJ2-7; 9 bases map to TRBD2. Germline CDR1 MNHEY, CDR2 SMNVEV (reference sequence). V lost 6 bases to trimming and J lost 2 bases; unmatched junction nucleotides: 8. This CDR3 comprises 15 residues. DNA for the CDR3: TGTGCCAGCAGCTTTGGGGCGGGAGGGGCCTACGAGCAGTACTTC. Its translation: CASSFGAGGAYEQYF.

About this clonotype itself: Compared with germline, one end of the junction differs, possibly owing to a read error. CDR3 protein: CASGFGDRANQPQHF. The CDR3 DNA is TGTGCCAGCGGTTTCGGGGACAGGGCGAATCAGCCCCAGCATTTT. The V call is TRBV12-3 or TRBV12-4, the J call TRBJ1-5; the match to TRBD1 covers 9 bases. The CDR3 consists of 15 residues.

This clonotype came up many times. V and J are TRBV29-1 and TRBJ2-1; no clear D. CDR1 and CDR2 from the germline V gene are SQVTM and ANQGSEA. Trimming shortened V by 5 bases and J by 8 bases, and 7 bases separated the two germline ends. There are 10 residues in the CDR3. Written as DNA, the CDR3 is TGCAGCGTTTTGTCCCATGAGCAGTTCTTC. Encoded protein: CSVLSHEQFF.

This clonotype appeared many times. The chain combines TRBV10-3 with TRBJ2-7; D is uncertain. Trimming cost V 3 bases and J 1 base, with 4 bases left between them. In germline, CDR1 is ENHRY, CDR2 SYGVKD. The CDR3 spans 12 residues. The CDR3 sequence: CAISDISYEQYF. In nucleotides, the CDR3 is TGTGCCATCAGTGACATATCCTACGAGCAGTACTTC.

J is TRBJ2-1 and V is TRBV29-1; D is unclear. Deletions cut 2 bases from V and 3 bases from J, with 8 bases between. Germline CDR1 and CDR2: SQVTM and ANQGSEA. The length of the CDR3 is 13 residues. The CDR3 loop reads CSVEPANYNEQFF. For the CDR3, the DNA is TGCAGCGTTGAACCAGCCAACTACAATGAGCAGTTCTTC.

This chain uses TRBV28 with TRBJ2-3, with a weak D call TRBD1 (5 bases). The J call may be in error: the DNA end matches TRBJ1-5 better. The CDR3 contains 16 residues. The V gene's germline CDR1 is MDHEN and CDR2 SYDVKM. The CDR3 here is CASSFYRGASTDTQHF. The CDR3, as DNA: TGTGCCAGCAGTTTTTATAGGGGAGCTAGCACAGATACGCAGCATTTT.

This chain connects TRBV12-3 or TRBV12-4 to TRBJ1-3; no reliable D call. The CDR3 is made up of 16 amino acids. With 2 bases removed from V and 0 bases from J, the gap between germline ends came to 11 bases. CDR3 DNA sequence: TGTGCCAGCAGTTTATTGGGCCTCCTCTCTGGAAACACCATATATTTT. Its translation is CASSLLGLLSGNTIYF.

The chain has TRBV19 and TRBJ2-3; no clear D gene. V shed 3 bases and J shed 3 bases, with 13 bases lying between them. The germline V gene encodes CDR1 LNHDA and CDR2 SQIVND (reference sequence). CDR3 length equals 15 residues. CDR3 in amino acids: CASSMVSPPTDTQYF. CDR3 nucleotides: TGTGCCAGTAGTATGGTTAGCCCCCCTACAGATACGCAGTATTTT. The entire variable domain, with the rest obtained from reference TRBV19 and TRBJ2-3, is as follows: DGGITQSPKYLFRKEGQNVTLSCEQNLNHDAMYWYRQDPGQGLRLIYYSQIVNDFQKGDIAEGYSVSREKKESFPLTVTSAQKNPTAFYLCASSMVSPPTDTQYFGPGTRLTVL.

The genes are TRBV7-9 and TRBJ2-7; D uncertain. This CDR3 is 12 amino acids long. The V end was cut by 3 bases, the J end by 3 bases, with 6 bases between. Germline V gene lookup returns CDR1 SEHNR and CDR2 FQNEAQ (reference sequence). CDR3 coding DNA: TGTGCCAGCAGCTTCGTAGTCTACGAGCAGTACTTC. It specifies CASSFVVYEQYF.

This clonotype was found a few times. DNA of the CDR3: TGCGCCAGCAGCCTCCGGGGGCCTCTAGCGGGGCTCCGCGATGAGCAGTTCTTC. Its translation: CASSLRGPLAGLRDEQFF. V usage is TRBV4-1 and J usage is TRBJ2-1; 9 bases are a match to TRBD2. Trimming took 4 bases from V and 8 from J; bases not matched to a gene: 18. The CDR3 contains 18 residues. In germline, CDR1 is MGHRA, CDR2 YSYEKL.

In its sample, this clonotype was seen many times. The V gene is TRBV20-1, the J gene TRBJ1-1; D is possibly TRBD1 (6 bases). In germline, CDR1 is DFQATT, CDR2 SNEGSKA (reference sequence). Trimming shortened V by 6 bases and J by 3 bases, and 14 bases separated the two germline ends. The CDR3 contains 13 residues. The chain's CDR3 is CSARGTEDTEAFF. The CDR3 DNA follows: TGCAGTGCGAGGGGGACGGAAGACACTGAAGCTTTCTTT.

The chain uses TRBV6-6 and TRBJ2-7; no clear D. Germline V gene sequence: CDR1 MNHNY, CDR2 SVGAGI (reference sequence). Trimming removed 6 bases from V and 4 bases from J, with 16 bases in between. The CDR3 has 14 amino acids. The CDR3 sequence is CASSPGKIIYEQYF. The CDR3 coding sequence is TGTGCCAGCAGCCCAGGAAAGATTATTTACGAGCAGTACTTC.

This clonotype occurred a few times. This rearrangement joins TRBV12-3 or TRBV12-4 to TRBJ1-5; D is ambiguous. The V and J ends lost 2 bases and 3 bases respectively, with 17 bases between them. CDR3 length: 17 amino acids. This CDR3 reads CASSLYRGGGSNQPQHF. The CDR3, as DNA: TGTGCCAGCAGTTTATATCGGGGTGGAGGGTCCAATCAGCCCCAGCATTTT.

With regard to this clonotype: It is likely a read error: a sequence one base away is far more abundant. The chain carries TRBV11-2 and TRBJ2-7; no reliable D call. In germline, CDR1 is SGHAT, CDR2 FQNNGV. The CDR3 loop spans 13 amino acids. For the CDR3, the DNA is TGTGCCAGCAGCTTAGGTGCCCTCTACGCGCAGTACTTC. Encoded protein: CASSLGALYAQYF.

The J gene is TRBJ2-7, the V gene TRBV9; D call uncertain. CDR3 size: 14 residues. Trimming shortened V by 4 bases and J by 2 bases, and 13 bases separated the two germline ends. CDR1 is SGDLS and CDR2 is YYNGEE in the germline V gene. The CDR3 spells CASSPQGGAYEQYF. CDR3 nucleotide sequence: TGTGCCAGCAGCCCTCAAGGCGGTGCCTACGAGCAGTACTTC.

This clonotype was observed a few times. The genes are TRBV5-5 and TRBJ1-1; D unresolved. Germline V gives CDR1 SGHKS, CDR2 YYEKEE (reference sequence). V lost 4 bases to trimming and J lost 4 bases, with 11 bases between them. This CDR3 has 13 amino acids. The CDR3 spells CASSLPYGTEAFF. The CDR3 coding sequence is TGTGCCAGCAGCCTTCCGTACGGCACTGAAGCTTTCTTT.

This chain connects TRBV7-9 to TRBJ1-1, with D unclear. The germline V and J ends were trimmed by 4 bases and 4 bases, with 7 bases remaining between them. Looked up from germline, CDR1 is SEHNR and CDR2 is FQNEAQ (reference sequence). The CDR3 covers 12 residues. The CDR3 DNA sequence: TGTGCCAGCAGCTCATATATCACTGAAGCTTTCTTT. Protein: CASSSYITEAFF. Supplemented by reference TRBV7-9 and TRBJ1-1, the full variable domain reads DTGVSQNPRHKITKRGQNVTFRCDPISEHNRLYWYRQTLGQGPEFLTYFQNEAQLEKSRLLSDRFSAERPKGSFSTLEIQRTEQGDSAMYLCASSSYITEAFFGQGTRLTVV.

This clonotype was counted many times. As the CDR3 is not closed by the conserved phenylalanine or tryptophan, this likely results from a read error. The chain combines TRBV6-5 with TRBJ1-2; 7 nucleotides match TRBD1. Germline CDR1 is MNHEY and CDR2 is SVGAGI. The CDR3 is made up of 16 amino acids. V was clipped by 5 bases and J by 0 bases; unmatched bases: 9. Here the CDR3 reads CASSPVTGTANYGYTS. The CDR3 region has the DNA TGTGCCAGCAGTCCCGTGACCGGGACAGCTAACTATGGCTACACCTCC.

Note on this clonotype: In this CDR3 the conserved last residue, phenylalanine or tryptophan, is missing, so a read error is likely. The chain uses TRBV11-2 and TRBJ2-5, with 7 positions matching TRBD2. Germline values: CDR1 SGHAT, CDR2 FQNNGV. The V gene end was trimmed by 5 bases and the J gene end by 5 bases; junction bases not matched to a gene: 14. The CDR3 runs to 16 residues. The DNA for the CDR3 is TGTGCCAGCAGCCCGGCCCCGCGGGAGACTGGTGAGACCCAGTACTAC. Translating it yields CASSPAPRETGETQYY.

V and J are TRBV6-2 or TRBV6-3 and TRBJ2-5, with D hard to call. The V end was cut by 5 bases, the J end by 2 bases, with 12 bases between. Germline CDR1 reads MNHEY; CDR2 reads SVGEGT. The CDR3 is 14 amino acids. The CDR3 bases are TGTGCCAGCAGTGCCGCGGTAAGGCAAGAGACCCAGTACTTC. Its translation: CASSAAVRQETQYF.

This chain uses TRBV12-3 or TRBV12-4 with TRBJ2-2; D is unresolved. Trimming shortened V by 5 bases and J by 16 bases, and 17 bases separated the two germline ends. This CDR3 contains 12 residues. The CDR3 loop is CASSPDWAQPFF. Here the CDR3 DNA reads TGTGCCAGCAGTCCCGACTGGGCTCAGCCGTTTTTT.